Each of the 6 T cell receptor beta chains below was sequenced from the same sample in a study of T cell responses to AZD1222 COVID-19 vaccine. Clones were sequenced by immunoSEQ multiplex PCR, and TCRdb holds only the in-frame ones, with some missing. The sample yields around 100,000 clones, less than 90% seen once. Sample: peripheral blood, taken on day 0 of AZD1222 vaccination. These receptors were taken from an adult in good health.

The chain uses TRBV21-1 and TRBJ2-3. TRBV21-1 is listed as a pseudogene. This CDR3 is built from 14 residues. CDR3 loop: CASSTRDLPNTQYF. CDR3 in DNA: TGTGCCAGCAGCACCCGGGACCTGCCCAATACGCAGTATTTT.

This chain uses TRBV4-2 with TRBJ1-1; D call uncertain. The CDR3 has 15 amino acids. Germline V gene lookup returns CDR1 LGHNA and CDR2 YNFKEQ. V was clipped by 1 base and J by 1 base, with 10 bases between them. CDR3 residues: CASSQAPDGNTEAFF. The CDR3 DNA reads as TGTGCCAGCAGCCAAGCCCCGGACGGGAACACTGAAGCTTTCTTT.

This clone was detected only a few times. This chain joins TRBV19 and TRBJ1-5; 8 nucleotides agree with TRBD1. The CDR3 loop spans 16 amino acids. Germline trimming cut 9 bases from V and 0 bases from J; bases unmatched to any gene: 10. CDR1 LNHDA and CDR2 SQIVND come from the germline V gene (reference sequence). CDR3 amino acids: CASRGQGSYSNQPQHF. In nucleotides, the CDR3 is TGTGCCAGCAGAGGACAGGGAAGTTATAGCAATCAGCCCCAGCATTTT.

This sequence joins TRBV6-7 and TRBJ1-1, with unresolved D. TRBV6-7 counts as an open reading frame of uncertain function. The CDR3 loop spans 14 amino acids. The V end was cut by 2 bases, the J end by 1 base, with 8 bases between. The CDR3 sequence: CASSYKSANTEAFF. CDR3 bases: TGTGCCAGCAGTTACAAATCCGCGAACACTGAAGCTTTCTTT.

This clone came up a few times. This rearrangement joins TRBV25-1 to TRBJ2-3; the match to TRBD1 covers 7 bases. Germline loops: CDR1 MGHDK, CDR2 SYGVNS. The CDR3 is 15 residues long. Trimming cost V 5 bases and J 5 bases; bases outside gene matches: 10. The CDR3 region has the DNA TGTGCCAGCAGTCCTCGACAGGGCATCGGAGATACGCAGTATTTT. Its protein is CASSPRQGIGDTQYF.

V and J are TRBV18 and TRBJ1-1; the D is unclear. Germline V lookup: CDR1 KGHSH, CDR2 LQKENI. Trimming left V 4 bases short and J 1 base short, with 4 bases between. The CDR3 length is 12 residues. The CDR3 loop reads CASSRGNTEAFF. In nucleotides, the CDR3 is TGTGCCAGCTCACGGGGGAACACTGAAGCTTTCTTT. Looking up the rest from reference TRBV18 and TRBJ1-1 gives the full variable domain: NAGVMQNPRHLVRRRGQEARLRCSPMKGHSHVYWYRQLPEEGLKFMVYLQKENIIDESGMPKERFSAEFPKEGPSILRIQQVVRGDSAAYFCASSRGNTEAFFGQGTRLTVV.